Below, 16 T cell receptor beta chains from the same sample are listed, as sequenced in a study of blood T cell repertoires in COVID-19. The assay was immunoSEQ multiplex PCR, and TCRdb's table has in-frame clones only and misses some. The sample contains about 270,000 clones, 91% of which appear only once. The sequenced sample was peripheral blood. These receptors were collected from a person under 35 with COVID-19, enrolled during active disease.

This rearrangement joins TRBV6-4 to TRBJ2-7; no reliable D call. CDR1 is MRHNA and CDR2 is SNTAGT in the germline V gene. The ends were cut back, 4 bases at V and 2 bases at J, with 18 bases in the middle. This CDR3 comprises 16 residues. The CDR3 is CASSGLNRNLTYEQYF. The CDR3 DNA sequence: TGTGCCAGCAGTGGCCTCAATCGAAACCTAACCTACGAGCAGTACTTC.

Only one count was recorded for this clone. V gene TRBV11-2 combines with J gene TRBJ2-1, with D unclear. Trimming removed 1 base at V and 9 bases at J, with 10 bases between. CDR1 and CDR2 (germline): SGHAT, FQNNGV. The CDR3 covers 13 residues. The CDR3 DNA is TGTGCCAGCAGCTTAGTTGAGGCGCTTGAGCAGTTCTTC. Translation gives CASSLVEALEQFF.

V and J are TRBV27 and TRBJ2-5; 9 positions agree with TRBD2. The length of the CDR3 is 15 residues. Germline CDR1 reads MNHEY; CDR2 reads SMNVEV (reference sequence). The V segment lost 5 bases and the J segment 5 bases; nucleotides outside the gene matches: 9. CDR3: CASSALAGSRETQYF. The CDR3 nucleotides read TGTGCCAGCAGTGCTCTAGCGGGGTCTCGGGAGACCCAGTACTTC.

The J gene is TRBJ1-2, the V gene TRBV7-9; D may be TRBD1 (5 bases). V was shortened by 5 bases and J by 1 base, with 11 bases between the two germline ends. Per the germline V gene, CDR1 is SEHNR and CDR2 is FQNEAQ (reference sequence). The CDR3 has 14 residues. The CDR3 spells CASSPRDYNYGYTF. The CDR3, as DNA: TGTGCCAGCAGCCCCCGGGACTATAACTATGGCTACACCTTC.

This chain uses TRBV10-3 with TRBJ1-5; 8 bases agree with TRBD1. Losses at the gene ends were 6 bases for V and 7 bases for J; bases not matched to a gene: 11. This CDR3 spans 15 amino acids. CDR1 is ENHRY and CDR2 is SYGVKD in the germline V gene. DNA of the CDR3: TGTGCCATCAGGGAGACAGGGGATAGTGGGCAGCCCCAGCATTTT. Its protein is CAIRETGDSGQPQHF.

This chain joins TRBV5-4 and TRBJ1-3; tentatively, D is TRBD1 (6 bases). The V gene lost 4 bases and the J gene lost 4 bases, with 12 bases spanning the gap. Germline-derived CDR1 and CDR2 are SGHNT and YYREEE (reference sequence). The CDR3 spans 14 residues. The CDR3 DNA reads as TGTGCCAGCAGCCCCCAGGGGTCCGGAAACACCATATATTTT. It translates to CASSPQGSGNTIYF.

This sequence joins TRBV5-6 and TRBJ2-6; D gene ambiguous. This CDR3 has 14 residues. CDR1 and CDR2 from the germline V gene are SGHDT and YYEEEE. V was trimmed by 0 bases and J by 4 bases, leaving 5 bases between them. In nucleotides, the CDR3 is TGTGCCAGCAGCTTGGGCGCGGGGGCCAACGTCCTGACTTTC. Translating it yields CASSLGAGANVLTF. Using reference TRBV5-6 and TRBJ2-6 for the parts outside the CDR3, the full variable domain is DAGVTQSPTHLIKTRGQQVTLRCSPKSGHDTVSWYQQALGQGPQFIFQYYEEEERQRGNFPDRFSGHQFPNYSSELNVNALLLGDSALYLCASSLGAGANVLTFGAGSRLTVL.

The rearrangement joins TRBV7-9 to TRBJ1-2; D uncertain. The CDR3 loop spans 13 amino acids. CDR1 and CDR2 from the germline V gene are SEHNR and FQNEAQ (reference sequence). Trimming took off 4 bases at V and 8 bases at J, with 14 bases between the two ends. CDR3 DNA sequence: TGTGCCAGCAGCTCCTCGGGAGTCCGAGGCTACACCTTC. It yields the protein CASSSSGVRGYTF.

The CDR3 spells CASSQERLAGGEAYEQYF. CDR3 coding DNA: TGCGCCAGCAGCCAAGAGAGACTAGCGGGAGGTGAAGCCTACGAGCAGTACTTC. The chain links TRBV4-1 to TRBJ2-7; 13 positions match TRBD2. The CDR3 runs to 18 residues. Germline CDR1 and CDR2: MGHRA and YSYEKL. The junction had 7 bases not matched to a gene; V was cut back by 0 bases and J by 2 bases.

The chain carries TRBV10-3 and TRBJ1-2; the match to TRBD1 covers 9 bases. Germline CDR1 reads ENHRY; CDR2 reads SYGVKD. Unmatched junction bases numbered 9, after V lost 1 base and J lost 0 bases. This CDR3 is built from 18 residues. This CDR3 is CAISEYHLQGATNYGYTF. CDR3 sequence (DNA): TGTGCCATCAGTGAGTACCACCTACAGGGGGCGACTAACTATGGCTACACCTTC.

V usage is TRBV6-5 and J usage is TRBJ1-6, with 9 bases lining up with TRBD1. After removal of 0 bases from V and 10 bases from J, the junction contained 4 bases not matched to a gene. Germline V CDR1 and CDR2: MNHEY, SVGAGI. CDR3 size: 15 residues. CDR3 amino acids: CASSYSGQGVSPLHF. The CDR3 region has the DNA TGTGCCAGCAGTTACTCGGGACAGGGAGTATCACCCCTCCACTTT.

The gene calls are TRBV2 and TRBJ1-1; D gene unclear. Looked up from germline, CDR1 is SNHLY and CDR2 is FYNNEI. Trimming left V 0 bases short and J 3 bases short, with 11 bases between. The CDR3 is 15 residues long. The CDR3 DNA sequence: TGTGCCAGCAGTGAAGCTCCCATGGCCCACACTGAAGCTTTCTTT. As protein: CASSEAPMAHTEAFF. The full variable domain, with the rest looked up from reference TRBV2 and TRBJ1-1, is EPEVTQTPSHQVTQMGQEVILRCVPISNHLYFYWYRQILGQKVEFLVSFYNNEISEKSEIFDDQFSVERPDGSNFTLKIRSTKLEDSAMYFCASSEAPMAHTEAFFGQGTRLTVV.

The chain combines TRBV10-1 with TRBJ2-7; maybe TRBD1 (6 bases). V lost 3 bases and J lost 1, with 13 bases in between. The CDR3 is 15 amino acids. Germline V gene lookup returns CDR1 WNHNN and CDR2 SYGVQD (reference sequence). The CDR3 protein is CASSDGRGRSYEQYF. CDR3 sequence (DNA): TGCGCCAGCAGTGACGGCAGGGGAAGGTCCTACGAGCAGTACTTC.

V gene TRBV21-1 combines with J gene TRBJ1-5; no DNA check was done on the table's D call, TRBD1. TRBV21-1 is flagged as a pseudogene. This CDR3 is 20 amino acids long. The CDR3 nucleotides are TGTGCCAGCAGCAAAGCTGGCAGGGAACGACCCCTCCCTAGCAATCAGCCCCAGCATTTT. It specifies CASSKAGRERPLPSNQPQHF.

This chain joins TRBV6-6 and TRBJ1-4; D gene unclear. The CDR3 spans 14 residues. Trimming cost V 2 bases and J 1 base, with 5 bases left between them. Germline assignment: CDR1 MNHNY and CDR2 SVGAGI (reference sequence). CDR3 loop: CASSYPETNEKLFF. The DNA of the CDR3 is TGTGCCAGCAGTTACCCAGAAACTAATGAAAAACTGTTTTTT.

This rearrangement joins TRBV18 to TRBJ2-7; perhaps TRBD1 as D (5 bases). The germline V gene has CDR1 KGHSH and CDR2 LQKENI. The CDR3 contains 15 residues. V was cut by 3 bases and J by 6 bases, with 18 bases left in between. The CDR3: CASSPSRQQPSEQYF. The CDR3 DNA follows: TGTGCCAGCTCACCGAGCCGACAGCAACCGAGCGAGCAGTACTTC.